This T cell receptor beta chain derives from a study of cytomegalovirus exposure and HLA in healthy donors. Study results and limitations: V- and J-gene trimming in TCR beta was tied to a missense DCLRE1C variant by an analysis performed later. Most of the CMV-associated TCR beta chains (in a later analysis) appeared to be HLA-restricted. In an earlier analysis, most TCR beta V segments were productive about 87% or about 30% of the time.

All the people who gave samples were healthy bone marrow donors. This CDR3 comprises 17 residues. The V gene's germline CDR1 is LGHNA and CDR2 YNFKEQ. Unmatched junction bases numbered 6, after V lost 3 bases and J lost 0 bases. Details on this clone: The antigen is undetermined.

The primer mix had 60 Vbeta and 13 Jbeta primers. Produced via immunoSEQ multiplex PCR; TCRdb's table is partial and in-frame only. This sample has about 130,000 clones, with 65% to 90% found just once. The rearrangement joins TRBV4-2 to TRBJ1-3; 9 positions agree with TRBD1. The clonotype was recovered from a man in his fifties or sixties in good health and CMV-seronegative. The sequenced sample was PBMCs. The CDR3, as DNA: TGTGCCAGCAGCCATCAACGACAGGGGGGCTCTGGAAACACCATATATTTT. Its protein product is CASSHQRQGGSGNTIYF.